The sequence of this T cell receptor beta chain was determined in a study of cytomegalovirus exposure and HLA in healthy donors. Using immunoSEQ multiplex PCR, the repertoire was profiled, and TCRdb retains in-frame clones only, with some absent. The sample carries some 230,000 clones, just over 90% recorded once. The germline V gene has CDR1 LGHNT and CDR2 FRNRAP. This CDR3 contains 16 residues. V was trimmed by 1 base and J by 0 bases, leaving 12 bases between them. This clonotype was sampled from a woman between 18 and 29 years old in good health and CMV-seronegative. Sequencing used PBMCs. The chain employs TRBV12-5 and TRBJ2-5; D is uncertain. The CDR3 DNA is TGTGCTAGTGGTTTGGGGCCCAACATAAACCAAGAGACCCAGTACTTC. As protein: CASGLGPNINQETQYF.